These 24 T cell receptor beta chains share one sample of origin, sequenced in a study of cytomegalovirus exposure and HLA in healthy donors. Amplification used 60 Vbeta primers and 13 Jbeta primers. The assay was immunoSEQ multiplex PCR, and TCRdb's table has in-frame clones only and misses some. The repertoire includes about 140,000 clones, about 61% of them detected once, and 1.8% sits in the top ten. Material: PBMCs. These receptors came from a male donor in good health and CMV-seronegative.

CDR3 sequence reads: CASSDPDGVPQETQYF. CDR3 DNA sequence: TGCGCCAGCAGTGACCCGGACGGGGTGCCTCAAGAGACCCAGTACTTC. The chain recombines TRBV10-2 with TRBJ2-5, with D perhaps TRBD2 (5 bases). CDR1 and CDR2 from the germline V gene are WSHSY and SAAADI. Trimming removed 3 bases at V and 2 bases at J, with 16 bases between. The CDR3 loop spans 16 amino acids.

In its sample, this clone was seen a few times. The CDR3: CASSRRLQVLFSSYEQYF. The CDR3 DNA sequence: TGTGCCAGCAGCCGTCGGTTGCAGGTCCTTTTTAGCTCCTACGAGCAGTACTTC. The chain recombines TRBV7-2 with TRBJ2-7; D is unresolved. V shed 5 bases and J shed 0 bases, with 23 bases lying between them. Germline CDR1 is SGHTA and CDR2 is FQGNSA. This CDR3 is 18 amino acids long.

The genes are TRBV7-9 and TRBJ2-7, with 7 nucleotides matching TRBD2. CDR3 size: 14 residues. Germline CDR1 reads SEHNR; CDR2 reads FQNEAQ (reference sequence). The J segment lost 7 bases and the V segment lost 1 base, leaving 7 bases of the junction unmatched. The CDR3 DNA reads as TGTGCCAGCAGCTTAGTCGGGGGGTCGGGGGAGCAGTACTTC. Protein: CASSLVGGSGEQYF. The full variable domain, rest sourced from reference TRBV7-9 and TRBJ2-7, is DTGVSQNPRHKITKRGQNVTFRCDPISEHNRLYWYRQTLGQGPEFLTYFQNEAQLEKSRLLSDRFSAERPKGSFSTLEIQRTEQGDSAMYLCASSLVGGSGEQYFGPGTRLTVT.

The CDR3 DNA reads as TGTGCAAGTCGTTCCGTAAGCAGGGATAACACTGAAGCTTTCTTT. Translated, it gives CASRSVSRDNTEAFF. This chain joins TRBV12-2 and TRBJ1-1; the table's TRBD1 call for D was not verified on the DNA. TRBV12-2 is classified as a pseudogene. The CDR3 is 15 residues long.

The chain recombines TRBV2 with TRBJ1-5, with D uncertain. The germline V gene encodes CDR1 SNHLY and CDR2 FYNNEI. Trimming took 0 bases from V and 4 from J, leaving 7 bases between them. This CDR3 spans 14 amino acids. The CDR3 loop reads CASSEAQENQPQHF. The CDR3 DNA reads TGTGCCAGCAGTGAAGCGCAGGAAAATCAGCCCCAGCATTTT.

This clone showed up just a few times. The chain joins TRBV4-3 to TRBJ1-3; 8 nucleotides match TRBD1. The junction had 4 bases not matched to a gene; V was cut back by 0 bases and J by 0 bases. The CDR3 is 17 amino acids. Germline V gene data show CDR1 as LGHNA and CDR2 as YSLEER. The CDR3 loop reads CASSQDPGGLSGNTIYF. The DNA for the CDR3 is TGCGCCAGCAGCCAAGACCCAGGGGGCCTCTCTGGAAACACCATATATTTT.

The chain employs TRBV5-4 and TRBJ2-7; 7 bases fit TRBD2. The CDR3 consists of 14 residues. The germline V gene has CDR1 SGHNT and CDR2 YYREEE (reference sequence). Trimming at V came to 0 bases and at J to 2 bases, leaving 2 bases not matched to a gene. The DNA for the CDR3 is TGTGCCAGCAGCTTGGCGGGGGGAACCTACGAGCAGTACTTC. The encoded protein is CASSLAGGTYEQYF.

This clone was detected only a few times. Other DNA sequences from this sample encode an identical CDR3 as well. This rearrangement joins TRBV7-3 to TRBJ1-2; D not certain. There are 15 residues in the CDR3. CDR1 SGHTA and CDR2 FQGTGA come from the germline V gene. Deletions cut 2 bases from V and 1 base from J, with 11 bases between. This CDR3 is CASSLSPGSNYGYTF. The CDR3 DNA reads as TGTGCCAGCAGCTTATCCCCAGGAAGTAACTATGGCTACACCTTC.

The chain combines TRBV7-6 with TRBJ2-5, with 7 nucleotides matching TRBD1. The ends lost 5 bases at V and 3 bases at J; junction bases unmatched: 6. The germline V gene has CDR1 SGHVS and CDR2 FNYEAQ. This CDR3 contains 14 residues. CDR3 DNA: TGTGCCAGCAGCCAAGGACAGGCGAAAGAGACCCAGTACTTC. Protein: CASSQGQAKETQYF. Complete variable domain (other parts from reference TRBV7-6 and TRBJ2-5): GAGVSQSPRYKVTKRGQDVALRCDPISGHVSLYWYRQALGQGPEFLTYFNYEAQQDKSGLPNDRFSAERPEGSISTLTIQRTEQRDSAMYRCASSQGQAKETQYFGPGTRLLVL.

This clone was counted between two and nine times. The chain couples TRBV7-9 to TRBJ2-7; weak D call: TRBD1 (6 bases). CDR1 and CDR2 (germline): SEHNR, FQNEAQ (reference sequence). V lost 3 bases to trimming and J lost 0 bases, with 15 bases between them. The CDR3 is 16 residues long. CDR3 amino acids: CASSFGMGTNSYEQYF. The CDR3 region has the DNA TGTGCCAGCAGCTTCGGGATGGGGACAAACTCCTACGAGCAGTACTTC. The complete variable domain, with remaining parts taken from reference TRBV7-9 and TRBJ2-7, reads DTGVSQNPRHKITKRGQNVTFRCDPISEHNRLYWYRQTLGQGPEFLTYFQNEAQLEKSRLLSDRFSAERPKGSFSTLEIQRTEQGDSAMYLCASSFGMGTNSYEQYFGPGTRLTVT.

The chain combines TRBV7-9 with TRBJ1-5, with D unclear. Deletions cut 1 base from V and 6 bases from J, with 4 bases between. This CDR3 has 12 amino acids. Per the germline V gene, CDR1 is SEHNR and CDR2 is FQNEAQ (reference sequence). The chain's CDR3 is CASSLDSQPQHF. The CDR3 DNA reads as TGTGCCAGCAGCTTAGATAGTCAGCCCCAGCATTTT.

This sequence joins TRBV5-1 and TRBJ1-1; TRBD1 aligns across 7 bases. The germline gives CDR1 SGHRS, CDR2 YFSETQ. The CDR3 is made up of 14 amino acids. V lost 3 bases and J lost 0; bases outside the gene matches: 2. The chain's CDR3 is CASSSTGVNTEAFF. The CDR3 nucleotides are TGCGCCAGCAGCTCCACAGGGGTGAACACTGAAGCTTTCTTT.

The V and J genes are TRBV7-9 and TRBJ2-3, with D perhaps TRBD2 (5 bases). CDR1 is SEHNR, CDR2 FQNEAQ, per germline (reference sequence). The CDR3 has 16 residues. V was trimmed by 5 bases and J by 6 bases, leaving 21 bases between them. CDR3 DNA: TGTGCCAGCAGCGCCCCGGGAAACCTTCCGGATGATACGCAGTATTTT. Its protein product is CASSAPGNLPDDTQYF.

This clone showed up just a few times. The rearrangement uses TRBV6-5 and TRBJ2-7; D is perhaps TRBD1 (5 bases). The V end was cut by 2 bases, the J end by 0 bases, with 11 bases between. This CDR3 has 15 residues. Germline CDR1 and CDR2: MNHEY and SVGAGI. CDR3: CASSYAGLSSYEQYF. For the CDR3, the DNA is TGTGCCAGCAGTTACGCAGGGCTGAGCTCCTACGAGCAGTACTTC.

This CDR3 reads CASSLGGTGINSPLHF. The CDR3 DNA reads as TGTGCCAGCAGCTTAGGTGGGACAGGGATCAATTCACCCCTCCACTTT. The rearrangement links TRBV7-8 to TRBJ1-6; 9 bases align to TRBD1. The germline gives CDR1 SGHVS, CDR2 FQNEAQ. V dropped 1 base and J dropped 7; count of bases not matched to a gene: 5. The CDR3 spans 16 residues.

The CDR3 sequence is CASSNWGQRGATNEKLFF. In DNA, the CDR3 is TGTGCCAGCTCAAATTGGGGACAGAGGGGCGCAACTAATGAAAAACTGTTTTTT. The V call is TRBV27, the J call TRBJ1-4, with TRBD1 identical over 7 bases. V lost 8 bases, J lost 0 bases, and 15 bases stayed unmatched. Germline V gives CDR1 MNHEY, CDR2 SMNVEV (reference sequence). The CDR3 length is 18 residues.

The chain couples TRBV30 to TRBJ1-2; D is perhaps TRBD1 (6 bases). V was pared by 5 bases and J by 6 bases, with 10 bases between. Germline V gives CDR1 GTSNPN, CDR2 SVGIG (reference sequence). The CDR3 length is 11 residues. In DNA form, the CDR3 reads TGTGCCTGGGCGGACAGCAATGGCTACACCTTC. Protein sequence: CAWADSNGYTF.

This chain uses TRBV7-2 with TRBJ2-5; D gene unclear. Germline V lookup: CDR1 SGHTA, CDR2 FQGNSA. The CDR3 loop spans 14 amino acids. With 2 bases removed from V and 2 bases from J, the gap between germline ends came to 9 bases. The CDR3 region is CASSLYGSQETQYF. The CDR3 nucleotides are TGTGCCAGCAGCTTATATGGCAGTCAAGAGACCCAGTACTTC.

In this sample, this clone turned up a few times. The chain couples TRBV6-1 to TRBJ2-7; D unclear. Germline CDR1 reads MNHNS; CDR2 reads SASEGT. V was pared by 8 bases and J by 6 bases, with 11 bases between. The CDR3 length is 11 residues. The CDR3 loop reads CASPLPGEQYF. DNA for the CDR3: TGTGCCAGCCCCCTCCCAGGCGAGCAGTACTTC.

The chain has TRBV30 and TRBJ1-1, with D perhaps matching TRBD1 (5 bases). This CDR3 comprises 13 residues. Trimming stripped 3 bases from V and 4 bases from J, with 12 bases between. Germline CDR1 and CDR2: GTSNPN and SVGIG (reference sequence). CDR3 DNA: TGTGCCTGGAGAGGCAGGAGGGGCACTGAAGCTTTCTTT. It translates to CAWRGRRGTEAFF.

This chain uses TRBV7-9 with TRBJ2-3, with TRBD1 identical over 10 bases. V was pared by 3 bases and J by 13 bases, with 1 base of the junction left unmatched. The length of the CDR3 is 11 residues. Germline values: CDR1 SEHNR, CDR2 FQNEAQ (reference sequence). CDR3 DNA sequence: TGTGCCAGCAGCTTTGGGACAGGGGAGTATTTT. Translated: CASSFGTGEYF.

This clone was found a few times. The J gene is TRBJ2-3, the V gene TRBV5-1, with 8 bases aligning to TRBD2. This CDR3 comprises 14 residues. The germline gives CDR1 SGHRS, CDR2 YFSETQ. V dropped 4 bases and J dropped 1; count of bases not matched to a gene: 2. The CDR3 sequence is CASSPGGGTDTQYF. The CDR3 bases are TGCGCCAGCAGCCCGGGGGGGGGCACAGATACGCAGTATTTT.

This clone was seen just once. DNA for the CDR3: TGTGCCAGCAGCCCGGGACAGGGAGGATTGTGGTATGGCTACACCTTC. Translated: CASSPGQGGLWYGYTF. The chain joins TRBV14 to TRBJ1-2; 9 bases agree with TRBD1. CDR3 length equals 16 residues. The ends lost 4 bases at V and 5 bases at J; junction bases unmatched: 11. CDR1 and CDR2 (germline): SGHDN, FVKESK.

V usage is TRBV5-1 and J usage is TRBJ2-2; D is unclear. This CDR3 has 16 residues. Trimming pared 0 bases from V and 4 bases from J, leaving 13 bases between. Germline CDR1 is SGHRS and CDR2 is YFSETQ. Here the CDR3 reads CASSLVTSGPTGELFF. CDR3 nucleotides: TGCGCCAGCAGCTTGGTTACGTCAGGTCCCACCGGGGAGCTGTTTTTT.